A single sample gave rise to the 17 T cell receptor beta chains below, sequenced in a study of blood T cell repertoires in COVID-19 (dated by TCRdb to the early 2020s). Library generation was performed with the immunoSEQ multiplex PCR assay. TCRdb's version of the immuneACCESS table is confined to in-frame rearrangements and falls short of the full clone set. An unresolved V gene accounts for under half of the shortfall where checked; the remainder is of unknown origin. Counted in this sample were under 50,000 clones; over 70% of them appeared once. The top ten clonotypes cover approximately 1.4% of the sample. The sample was peripheral blood. All receptors come from a woman aged 40 to 49 with acute or convalescent COVID-19.

J is TRBJ1-2 and V is TRBV19; D not certain. Trimming left V 2 bases short and J 2 bases short, with 9 bases between. This CDR3 has 14 amino acids. From germline, CDR1 is LNHDA and CDR2 SQIVND (reference sequence). The CDR3, as DNA: TGTGCCAGTAGTATACTCGGGAAGAACTATGGCTACACCTTC. This gives the protein CASSILGKNYGYTF.

The chain has TRBV11-3 and TRBJ1-1, with unresolved D. Germline values: CDR1 SGHNT, CDR2 YENEEA. Trimming pared 3 bases from V and 1 base from J, leaving 6 bases between. This CDR3 region has 13 residues. The CDR3 region has the DNA TGTGCCAGCAGCTTGGGAGCGAACACTGAAGCTTTCTTT. This encodes CASSLGANTEAFF. Filled out from reference TRBV11-3 and TRBJ1-1, the complete variable domain reads EAGVVQSPRYKIIEKKQPVAFWCNPISGHNTLYWYLQNLGQGPELLIRYENEEAVDDSQLPKDRFSAERLKGVDSTLKIQPAELGDSAVYLCASSLGANTEAFFGQGTRLTVV.

The J gene is TRBJ2-7, the V gene TRBV5-6, with D unresolved. The V end was cut by 0 bases, the J end by 6 bases, with 13 bases between. CDR3 length: 14 amino acids. Germline V gene lookup returns CDR1 SGHDT and CDR2 YYEEEE. CDR3 sequence: CASSLAFAASEQYF. The CDR3 nucleotides are TGTGCCAGCAGCTTGGCCTTCGCGGCATCCGAGCAGTACTTC.

The chain has TRBV6-5 and TRBJ2-2; D is possibly TRBD2 (6 bases). Germline V gene lookup returns CDR1 MNHEY and CDR2 SVGAGI. This CDR3 has 12 amino acids. The CDR3 here is CVTAGNTGELFF. DNA of the CDR3: TGTGTAACAGCGGGGAACACCGGGGAGCTGTTTTTT.

This clone was recorded once. The chain links TRBV25-1 to TRBJ2-5; the match to TRBD2 covers 10 bases. V trimming: 1 base; J trimming: 5 bases; junction bases outside the gene matches: 4. CDR1 is MGHDK and CDR2 is SYGVNS in the germline V gene. The CDR3 contains 15 residues. CDR3 DNA sequence: TGTGCCAGCAGTGAATGGACTAGCGGCCCCGAGACCCAGTACTTC. It encodes CASSEWTSGPETQYF. The full variable domain, with the rest looked up from reference TRBV25-1 and TRBJ2-5, is EADIYQTPRYLVIGTGKKITLECSQTMGHDKMYWYQQDPGMELHLIHYSYGVNSTEKGDLSSESTVSRIRTEHFPLTLESARPSHTSQYLCASSEWTSGPETQYFGPGTRLLVL.

J is TRBJ2-1 and V is TRBV6-1, with 10 bases fitting TRBD2. The CDR3 extends over 16 amino acids. V dropped 8 bases and J dropped 1; count of bases not matched to a gene: 8. The germline V gene encodes CDR1 MNHNS and CDR2 SASEGT. CDR3 coding DNA: TGTGCCAGCGGTGGACTAGCGGTCCAGTCCTACAATGAGCAGTTCTTC. Amino acid sequence: CASGGLAVQSYNEQFF.

The rearrangement joins TRBV18 to TRBJ2-3, with TRBD2 matching over 10 bases. J gave up 5 bases and V 6 bases, and 8 bases lay outside the gene matches. The CDR3 runs to 15 residues. CDR1 is KGHSH, CDR2 LQKENI, per germline. The CDR3: CASSPTSGVRDTQYF. The CDR3 DNA sequence: TGTGCCAGCTCCCCCACTAGCGGGGTTCGAGATACGCAGTATTTT.

J is TRBJ1-1 and V is TRBV28, with 8 bases identical to TRBD1. The germline CDR1 and CDR2 sequences are MDHEN and SYDVKM. The CDR3 has 16 amino acids. The trim removed 5 bases at V and 3 bases at J, leaving 11 bases unmatched. The CDR3 region is CASSLMDRAGDTEAFF. The CDR3 nucleotides are TGTGCCAGCAGTCTCATGGACAGGGCTGGGGACACTGAAGCTTTCTTT. Filled out from reference TRBV28 and TRBJ1-1, the complete variable domain reads DVKVTQSSRYLVKRTGEKVFLECVQDMDHENMFWYRQDPGLGLRLIYFSYDVKMKEKGDIPEGYSVSREKKERFSLILESASTNQTSMYLCASSLMDRAGDTEAFFGQGTRLTVV.

This clone was seen only a few times. V is TRBV9 and J is TRBJ1-2; D is uncertain. V was trimmed by 3 bases and J by 3 bases, leaving 15 bases between them. Germline loops: CDR1 SGDLS, CDR2 YYNGEE. This CDR3 contains 15 residues. DNA for the CDR3: TGTGCCAGCAGCGCACACGGGGTGGCGGACTATGGCTACACCTTC. It translates to CASSAHGVADYGYTF.

V usage is TRBV11-3 and J usage is TRBJ2-1; the match to TRBD1 covers 11 bases. V shed 5 bases, J shed 3 bases, and the junction held 6 bases outside the gene matches. This CDR3 is 16 amino acids long. The germline V gene encodes CDR1 SGHNT and CDR2 YENEEA. CDR3 loop: CASSLGDRGFYNEQFF. Written as DNA, the CDR3 is TGTGCCAGCAGCCTTGGGGACAGGGGGTTCTACAATGAGCAGTTCTTC.

This chain links TRBV28 with TRBJ2-6, with 8 bases fitting TRBD2. The CDR3 extends over 17 amino acids. V shed 6 bases and J 0 bases; nucleotides not matched to a gene: 7. From germline, CDR1 is MDHEN and CDR2 SYDVKM. The CDR3 region has the DNA TGTGCCAGCAGCCCCGGGGGGGAAATCTCTGGGGCCAACGTCCTGACTTTC. The encoded protein is CASSPGGEISGANVLTF.

This rearrangement joins TRBV7-2 to TRBJ1-1; D unresolved. CDR1 and CDR2 from the germline V gene are SGHTA and FQGNSA. CDR3 size: 16 residues. Trimming cost V 5 bases and J 4 bases, with 20 bases left between them. The CDR3 is CASSPRGNQGGTEAFF. The CDR3 coding sequence is TGTGCCAGCAGCCCCCGAGGAAACCAAGGAGGCACTGAAGCTTTCTTT.

The chain links TRBV7-9 to TRBJ2-1; TRBD1 is a possible D gene (6 bases). The V end lost 1 base, the J end lost 0 bases, and 7 bases lay between the germline ends. The V gene's germline CDR1 is SEHNR and CDR2 FQNEAQ (reference sequence). This CDR3 is 15 amino acids long. CDR3 DNA: TGTGCCAGCAGCTTAGACAGGGCCTCCTACAATGAGCAGTTCTTC. It yields the protein CASSLDRASYNEQFF.

Concerning this clone: An end of the junction does not agree with germline; a read error may underlie this. This chain uses TRBV7-7 with TRBJ1-1; 7 bases agree with TRBD1. CDR3 size: 20 residues. Germline loops: CDR1 SSHAT, CDR2 FNYEAQ (reference sequence). This CDR3 reads CASSLRGQLSAGQMNTEAFF. The CDR3 DNA sequence: TGTGCTAGCAGCCTAAGGGGACAGCTATCGGCGGGTCAAATGAACACTGAAGCTTTCTTT.

The sample holds a few counts of this clone. The gene calls are TRBV6-4 and TRBJ2-3; 7 positions match TRBD2. Germline V gene lookup returns CDR1 MRHNA and CDR2 SNTAGT. This CDR3 region has 15 residues. V shed 2 bases, J shed 1 base, and the junction held 3 bases outside the gene matches. CDR3 coding DNA: TGTGCCAGCAGTGACGAGGCGGGAGGCACAGATACGCAGTATTTT. Translated: CASSDEAGGTDTQYF.

The rearrangement uses TRBV7-2 and TRBJ2-7; 9 positions agree with TRBD2. This CDR3 comprises 16 residues. From germline, CDR1 is SGHTA and CDR2 FQGNSA. J gave up 2 bases and V 5 bases, and 10 bases lay outside the gene matches. CDR3 protein: CASSPITASGTYEQYF. CDR3 nucleotide sequence: TGTGCCAGCAGCCCCATCACGGCTAGCGGGACCTACGAGCAGTACTTC.

The chain uses TRBV2 and TRBJ1-3; D is unresolved. Germline CDR1 SNHLY, CDR2 FYNNEI. This CDR3 is 14 amino acids long. Trimming pared 7 bases from V and 0 bases from J, leaving 10 bases between. The CDR3 region is CASNQPSSGNTIYF. As DNA, the CDR3 is TGTGCCAGCAACCAGCCTAGCTCTGGAAACACCATATATTTT.